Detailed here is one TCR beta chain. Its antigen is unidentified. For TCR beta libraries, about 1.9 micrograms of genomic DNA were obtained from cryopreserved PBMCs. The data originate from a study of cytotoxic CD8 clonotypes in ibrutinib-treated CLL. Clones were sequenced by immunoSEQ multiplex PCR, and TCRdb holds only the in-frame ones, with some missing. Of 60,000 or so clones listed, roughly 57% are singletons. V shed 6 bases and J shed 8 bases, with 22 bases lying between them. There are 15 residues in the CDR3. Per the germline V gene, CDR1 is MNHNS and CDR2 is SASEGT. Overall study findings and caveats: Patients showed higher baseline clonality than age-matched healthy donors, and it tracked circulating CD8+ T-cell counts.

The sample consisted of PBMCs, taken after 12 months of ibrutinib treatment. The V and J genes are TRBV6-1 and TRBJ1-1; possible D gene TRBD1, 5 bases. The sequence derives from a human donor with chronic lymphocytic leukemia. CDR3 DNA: TGTGCCAGCAGGCCCCATTTGTGGGGCGCAGGAGAAGCTTTCTTT. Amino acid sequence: CASRPHLWGAGEAFF.